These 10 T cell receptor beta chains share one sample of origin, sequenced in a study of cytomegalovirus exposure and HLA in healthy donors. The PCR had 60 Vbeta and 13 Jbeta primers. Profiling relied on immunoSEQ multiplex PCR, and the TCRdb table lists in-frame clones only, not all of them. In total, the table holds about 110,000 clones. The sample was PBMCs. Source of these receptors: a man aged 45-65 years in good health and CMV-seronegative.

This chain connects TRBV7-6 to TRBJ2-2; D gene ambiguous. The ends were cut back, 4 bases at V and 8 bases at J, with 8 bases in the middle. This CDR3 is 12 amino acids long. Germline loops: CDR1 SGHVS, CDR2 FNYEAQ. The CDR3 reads CASSSRAGELFF. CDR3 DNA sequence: TGTGCCAGCAGCTCCCGAGCGGGGGAGCTGTTTTTT.

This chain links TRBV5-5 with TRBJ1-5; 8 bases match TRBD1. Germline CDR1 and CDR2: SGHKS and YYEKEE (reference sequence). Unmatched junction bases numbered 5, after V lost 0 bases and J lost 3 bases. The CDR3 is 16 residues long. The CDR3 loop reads CASSLGPDRVNQPQHF. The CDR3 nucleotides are TGTGCCAGCAGCTTGGGCCCGGACAGGGTCAATCAGCCCCAGCATTTT.

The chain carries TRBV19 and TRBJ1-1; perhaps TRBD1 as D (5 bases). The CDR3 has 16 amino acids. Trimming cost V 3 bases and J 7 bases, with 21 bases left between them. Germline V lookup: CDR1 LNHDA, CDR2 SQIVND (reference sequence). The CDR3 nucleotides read TGTGCCAGTAGTATCTTAGCCGGGAGCGGGACCAATGAAGCTTTCTTT. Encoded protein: CASSILAGSGTNEAFF.

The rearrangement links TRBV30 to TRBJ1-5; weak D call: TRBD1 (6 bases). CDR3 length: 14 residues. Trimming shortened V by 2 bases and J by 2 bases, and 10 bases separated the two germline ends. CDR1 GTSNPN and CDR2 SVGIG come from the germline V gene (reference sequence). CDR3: CAWSWGHGNQPQHF. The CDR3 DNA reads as TGTGCCTGGAGTTGGGGACACGGCAATCAGCCCCAGCATTTT. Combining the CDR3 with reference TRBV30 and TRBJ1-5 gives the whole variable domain SQTIHQWPATLVQPVGSPLSLECTVEGTSNPNLYWYRQAAGRGLQLLFYSVGIGQISSEVPQNLSASRPQDRQFILSSKKLLLSDSGFYLCAWSWGHGNQPQHFGDGTRLSIL.

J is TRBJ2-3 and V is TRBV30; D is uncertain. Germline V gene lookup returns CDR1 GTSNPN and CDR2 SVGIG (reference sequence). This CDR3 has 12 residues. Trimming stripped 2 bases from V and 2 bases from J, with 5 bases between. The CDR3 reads CAWSQYTDTQYF. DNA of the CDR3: TGTGCCTGGAGTCAGTACACAGATACGCAGTATTTT. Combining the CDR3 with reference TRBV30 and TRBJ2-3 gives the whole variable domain SQTIHQWPATLVQPVGSPLSLECTVEGTSNPNLYWYRQAAGRGLQLLFYSVGIGQISSEVPQNLSASRPQDRQFILSSKKLLLSDSGFYLCAWSQYTDTQYFGPGTRLTVL.

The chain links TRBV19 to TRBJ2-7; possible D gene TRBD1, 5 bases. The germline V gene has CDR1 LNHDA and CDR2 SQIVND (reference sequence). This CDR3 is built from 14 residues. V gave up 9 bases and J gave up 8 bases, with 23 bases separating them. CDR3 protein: CASSEEQGPFKQYF. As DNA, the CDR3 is TGTGCCAGCTCCGAGGAGCAGGGCCCTTTTAAGCAGTACTTC.

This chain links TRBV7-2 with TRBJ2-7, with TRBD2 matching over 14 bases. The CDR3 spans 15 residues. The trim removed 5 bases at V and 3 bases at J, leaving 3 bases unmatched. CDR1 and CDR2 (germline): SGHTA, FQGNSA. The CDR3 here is CASSKGTSGSYEQYF. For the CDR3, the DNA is TGTGCCAGCAGCAAAGGGACTAGCGGGAGCTACGAGCAGTACTTC.

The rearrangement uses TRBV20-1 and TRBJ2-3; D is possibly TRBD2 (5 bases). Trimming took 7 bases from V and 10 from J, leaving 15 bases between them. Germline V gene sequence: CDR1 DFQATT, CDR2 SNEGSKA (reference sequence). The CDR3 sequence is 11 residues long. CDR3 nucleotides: TGCAGTGTTCTGAACCCCGGGGCGCAGTATTTT. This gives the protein CSVLNPGAQYF.

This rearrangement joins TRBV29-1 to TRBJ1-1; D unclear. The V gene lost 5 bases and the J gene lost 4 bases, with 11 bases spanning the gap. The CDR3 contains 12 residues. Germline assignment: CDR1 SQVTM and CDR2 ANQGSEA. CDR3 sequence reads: CSVPDITTEAFF. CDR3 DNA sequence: TGCAGCGTTCCTGACATCACCACTGAAGCTTTCTTT.

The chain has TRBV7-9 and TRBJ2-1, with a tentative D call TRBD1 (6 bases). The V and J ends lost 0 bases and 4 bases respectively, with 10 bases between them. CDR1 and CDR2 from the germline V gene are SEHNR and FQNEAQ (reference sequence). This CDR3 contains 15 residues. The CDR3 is CASSLAVGAYNEQFF. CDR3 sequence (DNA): TGTGCCAGCAGCTTAGCGGTGGGGGCTTACAATGAGCAGTTCTTC.